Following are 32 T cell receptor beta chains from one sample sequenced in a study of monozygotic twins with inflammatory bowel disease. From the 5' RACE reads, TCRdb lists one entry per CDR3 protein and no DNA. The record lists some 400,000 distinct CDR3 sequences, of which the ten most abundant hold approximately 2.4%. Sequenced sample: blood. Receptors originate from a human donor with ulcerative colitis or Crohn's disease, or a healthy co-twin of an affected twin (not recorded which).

The CDR3 loop reads CSARGQSSYSPLHF. The rearrangement joins TRBV20-1 to TRBJ1-6; absent DNA, TCRdb's TRBD1 call cannot be checked. Looked up from germline, CDR1 is DFQATT and CDR2 is SNEGSKA (reference sequence). The CDR3 is made up of 14 amino acids.

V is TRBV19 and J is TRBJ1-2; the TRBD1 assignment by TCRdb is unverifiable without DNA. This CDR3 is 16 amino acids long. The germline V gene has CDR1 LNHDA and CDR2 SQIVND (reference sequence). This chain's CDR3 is CASSATRQVFSYGYTF.

CDR3 amino acids: CASSLRGQVTDTQYF. This chain joins TRBV7-2 and TRBJ2-3; with no DNA, the TCRdb D assignment of TRBD1 cannot be verified. The CDR3 runs to 15 residues. Germline CDR1 is SGHTA and CDR2 is FQGNSA. Full variable domain (rest looked up from reference TRBV7-2 and TRBJ2-3): GAGVSQSPSNKVTEKGKDVELRCDPISGHTALYWYRQSLGQGLEFLIYFQGNSAPDKSGLPSDRFSAERTGGSVSTLTIQRTQQEDSAVYLCASSLRGQVTDTQYFGPGTRLTVL.

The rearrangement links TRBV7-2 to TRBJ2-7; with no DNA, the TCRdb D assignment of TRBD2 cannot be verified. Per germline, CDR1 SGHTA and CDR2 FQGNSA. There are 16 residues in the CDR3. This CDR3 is CASSLTADTGTYEQYF.

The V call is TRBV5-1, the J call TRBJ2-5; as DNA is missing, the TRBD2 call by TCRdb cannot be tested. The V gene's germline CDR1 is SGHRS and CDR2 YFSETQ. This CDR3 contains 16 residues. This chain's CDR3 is CASSLGLAGPEETQYF.

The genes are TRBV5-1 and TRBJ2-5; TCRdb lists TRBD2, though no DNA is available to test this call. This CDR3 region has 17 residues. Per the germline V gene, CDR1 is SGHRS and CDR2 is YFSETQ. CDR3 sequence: CASRDGLAGRGAETQYF.

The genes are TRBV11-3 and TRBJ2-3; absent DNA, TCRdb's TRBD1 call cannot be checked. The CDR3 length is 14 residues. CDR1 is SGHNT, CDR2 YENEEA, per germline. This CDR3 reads CASSLRGGGDTQYF.

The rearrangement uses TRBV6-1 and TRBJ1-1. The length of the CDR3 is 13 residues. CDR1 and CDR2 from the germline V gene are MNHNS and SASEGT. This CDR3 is CASSPVSSAEAFF.

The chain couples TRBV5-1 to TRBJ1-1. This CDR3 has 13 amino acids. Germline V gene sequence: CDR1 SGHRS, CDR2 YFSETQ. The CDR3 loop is CASKGWGNTEAFF.

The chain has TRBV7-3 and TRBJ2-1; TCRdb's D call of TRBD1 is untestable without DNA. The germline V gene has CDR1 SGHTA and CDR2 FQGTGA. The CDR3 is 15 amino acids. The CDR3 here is CASSRSDGGYNEQFF.

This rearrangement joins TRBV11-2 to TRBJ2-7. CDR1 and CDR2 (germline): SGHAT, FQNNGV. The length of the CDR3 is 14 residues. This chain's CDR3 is CASSLGRGLYEQYF.

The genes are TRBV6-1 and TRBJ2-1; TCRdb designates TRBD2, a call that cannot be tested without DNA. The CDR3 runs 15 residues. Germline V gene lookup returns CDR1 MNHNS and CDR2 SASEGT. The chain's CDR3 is CASSVTSGGYNEQFF.

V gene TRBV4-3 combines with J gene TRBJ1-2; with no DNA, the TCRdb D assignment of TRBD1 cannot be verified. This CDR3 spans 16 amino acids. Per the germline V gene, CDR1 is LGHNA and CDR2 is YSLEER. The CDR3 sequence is CASSQVSGQTYYGYTF.

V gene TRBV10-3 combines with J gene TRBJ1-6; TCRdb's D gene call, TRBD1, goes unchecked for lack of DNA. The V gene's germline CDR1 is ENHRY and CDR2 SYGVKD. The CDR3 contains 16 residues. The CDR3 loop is CAISRTGDGSNSPLHF.

CDR3 region: CASKGSGDYNEQFF. The V and J genes are TRBV6-6 and TRBJ2-1; TCRdb returns TRBD2, unconfirmable since there is no DNA. The CDR3 covers 14 residues. Germline lookup yields CDR1 MNHNY and CDR2 SVGAGI (reference sequence).

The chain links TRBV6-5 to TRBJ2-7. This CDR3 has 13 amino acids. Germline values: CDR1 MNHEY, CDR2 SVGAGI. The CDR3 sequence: CASSYSLGYEQYF.

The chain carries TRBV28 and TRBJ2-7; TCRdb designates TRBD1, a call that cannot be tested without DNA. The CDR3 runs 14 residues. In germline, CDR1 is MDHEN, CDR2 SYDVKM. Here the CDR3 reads CASTLRPGTYEQYF.

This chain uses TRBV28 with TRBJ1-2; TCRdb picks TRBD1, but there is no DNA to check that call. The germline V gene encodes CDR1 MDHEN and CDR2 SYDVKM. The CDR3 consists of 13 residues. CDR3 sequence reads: CASSLSGRDGYTF.

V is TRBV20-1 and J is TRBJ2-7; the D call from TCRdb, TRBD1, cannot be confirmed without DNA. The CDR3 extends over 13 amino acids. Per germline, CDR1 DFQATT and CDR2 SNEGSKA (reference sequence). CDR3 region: CSARVQGVNEQYF.

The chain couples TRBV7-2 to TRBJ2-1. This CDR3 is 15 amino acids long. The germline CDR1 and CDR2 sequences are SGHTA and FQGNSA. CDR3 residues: CASSLVRGSSNEQFF.

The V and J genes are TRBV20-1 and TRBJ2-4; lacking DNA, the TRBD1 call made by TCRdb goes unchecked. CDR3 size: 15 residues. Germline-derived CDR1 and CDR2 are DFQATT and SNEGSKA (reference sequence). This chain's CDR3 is CSARDATGVVDIQYF.

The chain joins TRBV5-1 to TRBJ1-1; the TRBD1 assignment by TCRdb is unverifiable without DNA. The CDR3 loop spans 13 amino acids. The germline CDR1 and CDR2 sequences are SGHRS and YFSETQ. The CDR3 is CASSLSSPAEAFF.

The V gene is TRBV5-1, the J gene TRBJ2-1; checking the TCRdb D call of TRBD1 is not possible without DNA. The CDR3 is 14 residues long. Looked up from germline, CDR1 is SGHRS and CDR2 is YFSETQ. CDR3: CASTPGPGGHEQFF.

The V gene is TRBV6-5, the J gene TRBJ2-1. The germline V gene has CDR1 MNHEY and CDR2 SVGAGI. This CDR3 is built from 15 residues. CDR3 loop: CASSYEFSSYNEQFF.

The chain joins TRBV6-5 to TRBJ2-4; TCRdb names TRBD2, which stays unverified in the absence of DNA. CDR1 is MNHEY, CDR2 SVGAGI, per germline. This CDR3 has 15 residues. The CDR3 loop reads CASSFSGGGQNIQYF.

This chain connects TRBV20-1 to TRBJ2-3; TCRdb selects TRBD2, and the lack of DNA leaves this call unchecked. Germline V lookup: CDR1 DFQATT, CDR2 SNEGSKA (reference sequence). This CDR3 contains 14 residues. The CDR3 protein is CSAAPPEFTDTQYF.

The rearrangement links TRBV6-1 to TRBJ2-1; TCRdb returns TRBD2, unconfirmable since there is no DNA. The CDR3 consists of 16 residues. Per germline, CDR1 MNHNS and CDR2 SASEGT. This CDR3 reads CASSPPGALSYNEQFF.

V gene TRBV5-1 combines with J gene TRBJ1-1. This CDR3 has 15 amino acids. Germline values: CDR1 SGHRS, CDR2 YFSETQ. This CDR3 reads CASSLIPQPNTEAFF.

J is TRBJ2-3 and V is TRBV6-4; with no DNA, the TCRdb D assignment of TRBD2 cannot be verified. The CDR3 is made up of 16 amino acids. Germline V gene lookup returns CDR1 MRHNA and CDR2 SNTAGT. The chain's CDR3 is CASSDPHGGGTDTQYF.

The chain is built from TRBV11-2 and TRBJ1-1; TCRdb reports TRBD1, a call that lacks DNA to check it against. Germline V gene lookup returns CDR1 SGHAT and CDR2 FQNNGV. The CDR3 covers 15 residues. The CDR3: CASSSGTLGPTEAFF.

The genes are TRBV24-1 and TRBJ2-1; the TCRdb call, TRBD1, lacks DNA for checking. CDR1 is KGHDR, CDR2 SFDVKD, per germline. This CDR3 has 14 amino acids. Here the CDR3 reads CATSKGVLDNEQFF.

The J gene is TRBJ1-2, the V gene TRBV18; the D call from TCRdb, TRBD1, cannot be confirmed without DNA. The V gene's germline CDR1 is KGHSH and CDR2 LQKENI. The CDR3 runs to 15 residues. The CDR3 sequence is CASSPRQGEDYGYTF.